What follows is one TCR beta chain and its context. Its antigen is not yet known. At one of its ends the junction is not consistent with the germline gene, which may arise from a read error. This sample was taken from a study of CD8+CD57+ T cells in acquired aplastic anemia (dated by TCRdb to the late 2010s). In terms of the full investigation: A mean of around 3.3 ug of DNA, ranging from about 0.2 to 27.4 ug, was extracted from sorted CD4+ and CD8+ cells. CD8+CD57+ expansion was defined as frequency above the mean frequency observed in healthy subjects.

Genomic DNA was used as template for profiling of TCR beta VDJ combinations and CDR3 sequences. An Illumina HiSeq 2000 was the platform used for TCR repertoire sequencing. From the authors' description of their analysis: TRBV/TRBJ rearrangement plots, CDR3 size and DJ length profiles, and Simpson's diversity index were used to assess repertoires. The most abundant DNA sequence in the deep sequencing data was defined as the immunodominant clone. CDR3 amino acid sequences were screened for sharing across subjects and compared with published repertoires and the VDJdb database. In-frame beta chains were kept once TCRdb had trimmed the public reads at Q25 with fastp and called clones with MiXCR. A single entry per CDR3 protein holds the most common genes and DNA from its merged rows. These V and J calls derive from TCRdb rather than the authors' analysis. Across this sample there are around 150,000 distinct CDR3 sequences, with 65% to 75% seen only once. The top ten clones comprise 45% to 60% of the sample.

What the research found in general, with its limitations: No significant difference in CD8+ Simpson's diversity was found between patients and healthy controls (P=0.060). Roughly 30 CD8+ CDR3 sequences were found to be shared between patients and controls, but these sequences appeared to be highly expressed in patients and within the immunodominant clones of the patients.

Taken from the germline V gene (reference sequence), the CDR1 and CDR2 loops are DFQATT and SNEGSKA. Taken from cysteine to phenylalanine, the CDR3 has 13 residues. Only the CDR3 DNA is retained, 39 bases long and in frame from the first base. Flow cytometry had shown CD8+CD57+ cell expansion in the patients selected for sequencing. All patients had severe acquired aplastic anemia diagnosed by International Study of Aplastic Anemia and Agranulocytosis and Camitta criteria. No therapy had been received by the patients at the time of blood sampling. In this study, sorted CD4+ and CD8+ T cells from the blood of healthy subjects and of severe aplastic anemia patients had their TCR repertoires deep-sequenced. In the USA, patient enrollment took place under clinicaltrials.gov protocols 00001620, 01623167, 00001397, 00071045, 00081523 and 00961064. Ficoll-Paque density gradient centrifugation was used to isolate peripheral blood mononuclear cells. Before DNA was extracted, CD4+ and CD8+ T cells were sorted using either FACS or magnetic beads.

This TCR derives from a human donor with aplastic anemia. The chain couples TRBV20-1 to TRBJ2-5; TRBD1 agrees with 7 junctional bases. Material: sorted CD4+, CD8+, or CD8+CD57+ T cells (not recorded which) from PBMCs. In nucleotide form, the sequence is TGCAGTGCTGGAGACAGGGAACAAGAGACCCAGTACTTC. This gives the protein CSAGDREQETQYF.